This TCR beta chain is from a study of cytomegalovirus exposure and HLA in healthy donors. General observations from the study: Later analysis identified several of the most significant clusters that appeared linked to common viral pathogens. Later on, a genetic analysis was performed. It linked a missense variant in DCLRE1C with V- and J-gene trimming of TCR beta.

Donors showed nominal health when sampled, although they likely had unrecorded immune exposures. The V end was cut by 3 bases, the J end by 5 bases, with 13 bases between. Germline CDR1 is SGHTA and CDR2 is FQGNSA. The CDR3 length is 14 residues. PCR used 60 Vbeta primers and 13 Jbeta primers. Data came from immunoSEQ multiplex PCR; TCRdb stores just in-frame clones and leaves some out. The table includes 200,000 to 250,000 clones, approximately 90% detected once. There are a few counts of this clone. What it recognizes is unknown. Sequencing was carried out using PBMCs. The rearrangement links TRBV7-2 to TRBJ1-1; weak D call: TRBD1 (6 bases). The source is a young woman in good health and CMV-seronegative. For the CDR3, the DNA is TGTGCCAGCAGCTTGGGATACAGGGTTACTGAAGCTTTCTTT. This gives the protein CASSLGYRVTEAFF.